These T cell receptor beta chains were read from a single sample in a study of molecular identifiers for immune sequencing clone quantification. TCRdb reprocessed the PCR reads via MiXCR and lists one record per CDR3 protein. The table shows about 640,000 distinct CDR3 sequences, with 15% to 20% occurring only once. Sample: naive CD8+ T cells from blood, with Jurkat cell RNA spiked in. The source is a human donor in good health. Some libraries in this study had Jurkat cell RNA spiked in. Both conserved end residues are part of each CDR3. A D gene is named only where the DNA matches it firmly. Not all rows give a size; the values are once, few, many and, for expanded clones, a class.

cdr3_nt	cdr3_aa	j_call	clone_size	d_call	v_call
TGTGCCAGCAGCCCAGAGAACCAAGAGACCCAGTACTTC	CASSPENQETQYF	TRBJ2-5	many	-	TRBV6-1
TGTGCCAGCAGCTTACCGGGACAGGGGGAATACACCATATATTTT	CASSLPGQGEYTIYF	TRBJ1-3	few	TRBD1	TRBV7-9
TGTGCCAGCATTCCGCCTAGCGGGGGGGCTGGGCAGTACTTC	CASIPPSGGAGQYF	TRBJ2-7	many	TRBD2	TRBV2
TGTGCCAGCAGCCGGGACAGATACTACGAGCAGTACTTC	CASSRDRYYEQYF	TRBJ2-7	many	TRBD1	TRBV4-2
TGTGCCAGCAGCCCACCACACGGACAGTCCTATGGCTACACCTTC	CASSPPHGQSYGYTF	TRBJ1-2	many	-	TRBV7-9
TGTGCCAGCAGGGATACTAGCGGGATTTCTGAGCAGTTCTTC	CASRDTSGISEQFF	TRBJ2-1	-	TRBD2	TRBV2
TGTGCCAGCAGCCCCGGGGCACGGCTATACGAGCAGTACTTC	CASSPGARLYEQYF	TRBJ2-7	many	-	TRBV7-9
TGTGCCAGCAGACCTCCGGGAACCTACGAGCAGTACTTC	CASRPPGTYEQYF	TRBJ2-7	few	-	TRBV12-3/TRBV12-4
TGTGCCAGCAGCTGGACGGGGACTGAAGCTTTCTTT	CASSWTGTEAFF	TRBJ1-1	few	-	TRBV13
TGTGCCAGCAGCCAGCACTATAGCGGGAGTGCCCCCGCGAACACCGGGGGGCTGTTTTTT	CASSQHYSGSAPANTGGLFF	TRBJ2-2	-	TRBD2	TRBV4-2
TGTGCCAGCAGCTTATACGTCACATACAATGAGCAGTTCTTC	CASSLYVTYNEQFF	TRBJ2-1	many	-	TRBV7-2
TGTGCCAGCACCTACGGAGGGGAAAACATTCAGTACTTC	CASTYGGENIQYF	TRBJ2-4	-	-	TRBV6-2/TRBV6-3
TGTGCCAGCAGTTTCCGAGGGAGAGGCAACGAGCAGTACTTC	CASSFRGRGNEQYF	TRBJ2-7	many	-	TRBV28
TGTGCCAGAGAGAGGGAACTGGGAGATACGCAGTATTTT	CARERELGDTQYF	TRBJ2-3	many	-	TRBV2
TGTGCCAGCAGTTTATTTTTAGGTGGGAGTGGCACAGATACGCAGTATTTT	CASSLFLGGSGTDTQYF	TRBJ2-3	many	-	TRBV28
TGCAGCGTAGCCGGGACGGGCACCTACGAGCAGTACTTC	CSVAGTGTYEQYF	TRBJ2-7	many	-	TRBV29-1
TGTGCCAGTAGTAACCGCCGGGACCTCTTCCTAGATACGCAGTATTTT	CASSNRRDLFLDTQYF	TRBJ2-3	many	-	TRBV19
TGTGCCAGCAGCTTAGTCGGGGGCGGAGGGGAGACCCAGTACTTC	CASSLVGGGGETQYF	TRBJ2-5	-	-	TRBV11-2
TGTGCCAGTAGTATTTCGATCCGGGGAGTCGAAGCTTTCTTT	CASSISIRGVEAFF	TRBJ1-1	few	-	TRBV19
TGTGCCAGCAGTTTCAGCCCTTCTGCCCATGGCTACACCTTC	CASSFSPSAHGYTF	TRBJ1-2	-	-	TRBV12-3/TRBV12-4
TGTGCCAGCAGCACCTCGACAGATCCAGATACGCAGTATTTT	CASSTSTDPDTQYF	TRBJ2-3	many	-	TRBV21-1
TGTGCCAGCAGCATAGTGGAGGGCTATGGCTACACCTTC	CASSIVEGYGYTF	TRBJ1-2	-	-	TRBV6-5
TGTGCCAGCAGTGAAGATATTGTCTACGAGCAGTACTTC	CASSEDIVYEQYF	TRBJ2-7	-	-	TRBV6-1
TGTGCCAGCAGCCCCTGGACTAGCATGGCTAGCACAGATACGCAGTATTTT	CASSPWTSMASTDTQYF	TRBJ2-3	-	TRBD2	TRBV27
TGTGCCAGCAGAAGACCCTTGCGGTTGGGGGGGACAGATACGCAGTATTTT	CASRRPLRLGGTDTQYF	TRBJ2-3	-	TRBD2	TRBV27
TGTGCCAGCAGCCCAAGGACTAGCGGGAGGGCCAAGGTCGGGGAGCTGTTTTTT	CASSPRTSGRAKVGELFF	TRBJ2-2	-	TRBD2	TRBV7-3
TGTGCTAGTGGTGGGGGACAGAGCAATCAGCCCCAGCATTTT	CASGGGQSNQPQHF	TRBJ1-5	many	TRBD1	TRBV12-5
TGTGCCAGCAGTTTAAAACAGGGTTTTCAGCCCCAGCATTTT	CASSLKQGFQPQHF	TRBJ1-5	many	-	TRBV12-3/TRBV12-4
TGTGCCAACAGCAAAGGGACCTTTGGCACCGGGGAGCTGTTTTTT	CANSKGTFGTGELFF	TRBJ2-2	-	-	TRBV7-2
TGTGCCAGCAGATACCTGAGGACGGAAAGCTACGAGCAGTACTTC	CASRYLRTESYEQYF	TRBJ2-7	-	-	TRBV28
TGTGCCAGCGGTGAAGTTAGCAATGAGCAGTTCTTC	CASGEVSNEQFF	TRBJ2-1	-	-	TRBV6-1
TGTGCTAGCAGCTTCGGGCTAGCGGGACCCTACAATGAGCAGCTCTTC	CASSFGLAGPYNEQLF	TRBJ2-1	-	TRBD2	TRBV7-7
TGTGCCAGCAGTCTCACAAGGACAGGGGACACAGATACGCAGTATTTT	CASSLTRTGDTDTQYF	TRBJ2-3	-	TRBD1	TRBV28
TGTGCCAGCAGCCAATACGGGGGAGACATTCAGTACTTC	CASSQYGGDIQYF	TRBJ2-4	many	-	TRBV3-1
TGTGCCAGCAGGACCCTTCCCGAGTCCTACGAGCAGTACTTC	CASRTLPESYEQYF	TRBJ2-7	many	-	TRBV28
TGTGCCAGCAGCTTAGGGGTAGATCCCTACAATGAGCAGTTCTTC	CASSLGVDPYNEQFF	TRBJ2-1	-	-	TRBV13
TGCAGTGCTCTGAGAGGACTGGAATACACAGATACGCAGTATTTT	CSALRGLEYTDTQYF	TRBJ2-3	-	-	TRBV20-1
TGCAGTGCTAGAGAGTTTAGGGGTGCTAACTATGGCTACACCTTC	CSAREFRGANYGYTF	TRBJ1-2	few	-	TRBV20-1
TGCAGCGTCTCAAGAGGAGAGTTTTACTACAATGAGCAGTTCTTC	CSVSRGEFYYNEQFF	TRBJ2-1	many	-	TRBV29-1
TGTGCCTACCAGGCTACAAGCTCCTACAATGAGCAGTTCTTC	CAYQATSSYNEQFF	TRBJ2-1	-	-	TRBV30
TGCGCCAGCAGCTCAGAACCGGGCGCCGGAGGTTCACCCCTCCACTTT	CASSSEPGAGGSPLHF	TRBJ1-6	many	-	TRBV5-1
TGCGCCAGCAGTGCAGAGGACAGGGACTTCACAGATACGCAGTATTTT	CASSAEDRDFTDTQYF	TRBJ2-3	few	TRBD1	TRBV10-2
TGTGCCAGCAGCCCCGGACTAGCGGGGTTCTCCTACGAGCAGTACTTC	CASSPGLAGFSYEQYF	TRBJ2-7	-	TRBD2	TRBV11-2
TGTGCCAGCAGTGAAGTCAACAGTGTCTACGAGCAGTACTTC	CASSEVNSVYEQYF	TRBJ2-7	many	-	TRBV2
TGTGCCAGCAGCTTACCGCGGGGACTTAGCACAGATGCGCAGTATTTT	CASSLPRGLSTDAQYF	TRBJ2-3	-	-	TRBV7-9
TGTGCCAGCAGGGGAAGGGCGGTTTATGTGGACGAGCAGTACTTC	CASRGRAVYVDEQYF	TRBJ2-7	few	-	TRBV25-1
TGTGCCAGCAGTGACGGGCCAGACTACGAGCAGTACTTC	CASSDGPDYEQYF	TRBJ2-7	many	-	TRBV7-6
TGCGCCAGCAGCCGAAGGGACAGGGAAGAAAAACTGTTTTTT	CASSRRDREEKLFF	TRBJ1-4	many	TRBD1	TRBV5-1
TGTGCCAGCAATCCCTTGAGCCTAGAGGGGGGCTACACCTTC	CASNPLSLEGGYTF	TRBJ1-2	-	-	TRBV27
TGCAGTGCTAGAGATCGGGACAGGGCCCAAGAGACCCAGTACTTC	CSARDRDRAQETQYF	TRBJ2-5	many	TRBD1	TRBV20-1
TGCAGTGCTCGAGGTGGTAGCGGGAGCTCCTACGAGCAGTACTTC	CSARGGSGSSYEQYF	TRBJ2-7	many	TRBD2	TRBV20-1
TGCGCCAGCAGCCAAGGGGGCAGGGCAACCTACGAGCAGTACTTC	CASSQGGRATYEQYF	TRBJ2-7	few	-	TRBV4-3
TGTGCCTGCAGTTTGGGACAGGGTCATGCCTACGAGCAGTACTTC	CACSLGQGHAYEQYF	TRBJ2-7	-	TRBD1	TRBV5-5